This entry features one T cell receptor beta chain sequence. The record originates from a study of blood T cell repertoires in COVID-19. TCRdb's table, derived via immunoSEQ multiplex PCR, lists solely in-frame clones and lacks some. This sample yields roughly 42,000 clones, of which 80% to 90% are seen a single time; roughly 6.2% belongs to the top ten. The CDR3 contains 14 residues. The V gene lost 11 bases and the J gene lost 0 bases, with 15 bases spanning the gap. Germline values: CDR1 SEHNR, CDR2 FQNEAQ (reference sequence). Sequencing input: peripheral blood. This clonotype was obtained from a human donor in a cohort sampled during active COVID-19. The V and J genes are TRBV7-9 and TRBJ2-3, with D possibly TRBD2 on 6 matching bases. The CDR3 DNA reads TGTGCCTGGAGGGTGGGGATCAGCACAGATACGCAGTATTTT. Translating gives CAWRVGISTDTQYF.